Listed below are T cell receptor beta chains from one sample, sequenced in a study of control samples from healthy donors and cancer patients. The repertoire was sequenced with immunoSEQ multiplex PCR; TCRdb's copy has only in-frame clones and lacks some. The profile shows about 160,000 clones, roughly 94% of them singletons. Sequencing was done on a sample of PBMCs. These receptors were taken from a man aged 55-75 years with colorectal cancer. Both conserved end residues are part of each CDR3. A D gene is named only where the DNA matches it firmly.

CDR3nt | CDR3aa | j_gene | v_gene | d_gene
TGCGCCAGCAGCTTGGGAGTCCGGCCTCGGGGGATCGATGAGCAGTTCTTC | CASSLGVRPRGIDEQFF | TRBJ2-1 | TRBV5-1 | .
TGTGCCAGCAGTTACGTCGGGATAGGGAATCAGCCCCAGCATTTT | CASSYVGIGNQPQHF | TRBJ1-5 | TRBV6-2/TRBV6-3 | .
TGCGCCAGCAGCTTACAGCGTCGGGGGGCCGACACCGGGGAGCTGTTTTTT | CASSLQRRGADTGELFF | TRBJ2-2 | TRBV5-1 | .
TGCGCCAGCAGGATACAGATCTCTGGGGCCAACGTCCTGACTTTC | CASRIQISGANVLTF | TRBJ2-6 | TRBV23-1 | .
TGTGCCAGCAGCTTGGCGGGTTCCTACAATGAGCAGTTCTTC | CASSLAGSYNEQFF | TRBJ2-1 | TRBV5-4 | .
TGTGCCAGCAGCTTAGTTGGGGACAGGTCTAAGGGCTACACCTTC | CASSLVGDRSKGYTF | TRBJ1-2 | TRBV7-2 | TRBD1
TGTGCCAGCAGTGACGGGACGAATTTTGAAGCTTTCTTT | CASSDGTNFEAFF | TRBJ1-1 | TRBV6-1 | .
TGCGCCAGCAGCCAAGGGGACAGGGTAGGGGAGACCCAGTACTTC | CASSQGDRVGETQYF | TRBJ2-5 | TRBV4-1 | TRBD1
TGCGCCAGCAGCTTGGACAGGGCGAACAATGAGCAGTTCTTC | CASSLDRANNEQFF | TRBJ2-1 | TRBV5-1 | .
TGTGCCAGCAGCCAAGGTCAGGAGGGCTTGAGCTATGGCTACACCTTC | CASSQGQEGLSYGYTF | TRBJ1-2 | TRBV3-1/TRBV3-2 | .
TGTGCCAGCAGCTTGGACCTAGCGGGGGAACAAGAGACCCAGTACTTC | CASSLDLAGEQETQYF | TRBJ2-5 | TRBV5-6 | TRBD2
TGTGCCATCAGTGTAGTAGGTGAGGAGGGCTACACCTTC | CAISVVGEEGYTF | TRBJ1-2 | TRBV10-3 | .
TGTGCCAGTTCTGACAGGGGTGAAGAGACCCAGTACTTC | CASSDRGEETQYF | TRBJ2-5 | TRBV19 | TRBD1
TGTGCCAGTAGTGACGGGACTGGAATCGCTAACTATGGCTACACCTTC | CASSDGTGIANYGYTF | TRBJ1-2 | TRBV19 | .
TGTGCCAGCAGTGGGGGACAGGTCTCCTACGAGCAGTACTTC | CASSGGQVSYEQYF | TRBJ2-7 | TRBV2 | TRBD1
TGTGCCAGCTCACCAACTAGCGGCCAAGAGACCCAGTACTTC | CASSPTSGQETQYF | TRBJ2-5 | TRBV18 | TRBD2
TGTGCCAGCAGCCAAGACAGGGGGCAGGCCTACGAGCAGTACTTC | CASSQDRGQAYEQYF | TRBJ2-7 | TRBV11-3 | TRBD1
TGTGCCAGCACCCCGCCGGCAGCAAACACTGAAGCTTTCTTT | CASTPPAANTEAFF | TRBJ1-1 | TRBV25-1 | .
TGTGCCAGCTCACGGTACAGCCCTTTTGGCAGCAATCAGCCCCAGCATTTT | CASSRYSPFGSNQPQHF | TRBJ1-5 | TRBV18 | .
TGTGCCTGGAGTGAGGACATATACGAGCAGTACTTC | CAWSEDIYEQYF | TRBJ2-7 | TRBV30 | .
TGTGCCAGCAGTCCCGACAGTCAGAATCAGCCCCAGCATTTT | CASSPDSQNQPQHF | TRBJ1-5 | TRBV6-6 | .
TGTGCCAGCAGCTGGGGACAGGGAAATAGCAATCAGCCCCAGCATTTT | CASSWGQGNSNQPQHF | TRBJ1-5 | TRBV5-6 | TRBD1
TGTGCCAGCAGGCGCCTAGCGGGGGGTTTCGATGAGCAGTTCTTC | CASRRLAGGFDEQFF | TRBJ2-1 | TRBV6-5 | TRBD2
TGTGCCAGCAGCCGGAAACCTAGTAGAGGGGCCACTTACACCGGGGAGCTGTTTTTT | CASSRKPSRGATYTGELFF | TRBJ2-2 | TRBV7-2 | .